A selection of T cell receptor beta chains follows, all from one sample in a study of blood T cell repertoires in COVID-19. The protocol was immunoSEQ multiplex PCR, while the TCRdb copy is restricted to in-frame clones and leaves out a portion. The sample lists some 250,000 clones; approximately 83% were seen once. Sequenced input: PBMCs or T cells enriched from blood (not recorded which). These receptors all come from a woman aged 45-65 years who had recovered from COVID-19. Each CDR3 is given with its conserved first and last residue. A D gene is named only where the DNA matches it firmly. Clone sizes are given selectively: once, few, many, or a class where the clone is expanded.

cdr3_nt cdr3_aa v_call d_call j_call clone_size
TGTGCCAGCAGCGAACGGGTAGCGGACACTGAAGCTTTCTTT CASSERVADTEAFF TRBV21-1 NA TRBJ1-1 NA
TGTGCCAGTAGTAGGGGACAGGGAAGCTTCGGCTACACCTTC CASSRGQGSFGYTF TRBV19 TRBD1 TRBJ1-2 NA
TGTGCCAGCAGCTTTTGGACTAGCGGGAGCAATGAGCAGTTCTTC CASSFWTSGSNEQFF TRBV7-9 TRBD2 TRBJ2-1 NA
TGTGCCAGCAGCTGCCAGGAAAAACAGGTCTATAGCAATCAGCCCCAGCATTTT CASSCQEKQVYSNQPQHF TRBV28 NA TRBJ1-5 NA
TGTGCCAGCAGCCACGGCAGGCCTGACACTGAAGCTTTCTTT CASSHGRPDTEAFF TRBV3-1/TRBV3-2 NA TRBJ1-1 NA
TGTGCCAGCAGCTCGCAGGGTAATTTCGCCTACGAGCAGTACTTC CASSSQGNFAYEQYF TRBV14 NA TRBJ2-7 NA
TGTGCCAGTAGTTCCCTGACAGGGGGGATACCCGGGGAGCTGTTTTTT CASSSLTGGIPGELFF TRBV19 TRBD1 TRBJ2-2 NA
TGTGCCAGCAGCCAGGCGATGAACACTGAAGCTTTCTTT CASSQAMNTEAFF TRBV5-4 NA TRBJ1-1 NA
TGTGCCACACTCACTGCCTATGGCTACACCTTC CATLTAYGYTF TRBV10-3 NA TRBJ1-2 once
TGTGCCAGCAGTTTAACAGGGATCTCTGGAAACACCATATATTTT CASSLTGISGNTIYF TRBV27 NA TRBJ1-3 NA
TGTGCCAGCAGCAAGGGACTAGACTCCTACGAGCAGTACTTC CASSKGLDSYEQYF TRBV4-2 TRBD2 TRBJ2-7 NA
TGTGCCACCAGCAGAGACGGAGGGTACGAGCAGTACTTC CATSRDGGYEQYF TRBV15 NA TRBJ2-7 NA
TGTGCCAGCAGCCACCGGGACAGGGACTTTGAGACCCAGTACTTC CASSHRDRDFETQYF TRBV14 TRBD1 TRBJ2-5 NA
TGTGCCAGCAAGGGGGTGCCCGACGGCTACACCTTC CASKGVPDGYTF TRBV27 NA TRBJ1-2 NA
TGTGCCGGAGGCCTTCGGCCTGAAGCTTTCTTT CAGGLRPEAFF TRBV30 NA TRBJ1-1 NA
TGTGCCAGCAGCTTATCTAGATCTAGCACAGATACGCAGTATTTT CASSLSRSSTDTQYF TRBV11-2 NA TRBJ2-3 NA
TGTGCCAGCAGTTACTCGACACCCTACGAGCAGTACTTC CASSYSTPYEQYF TRBV6-5 NA TRBJ2-7 NA
TGTGCCAGCAGCGTCGACGTGGGACGGAGGGCCGGGGAGCTGTTTTTT CASSVDVGRRAGELFF TRBV9 NA TRBJ2-2 NA
TGTGCCAGCAGCGTAGGTGGAACGACAGGGCACGGCTACACCTTC CASSVGGTTGHGYTF TRBV9 TRBD1 TRBJ1-2 NA
TGTGCCAGCCTCCAAGCTCTGAACACTGAAGCTTTCTTT CASLQALNTEAFF TRBV6-5 NA TRBJ1-1 NA
TGTGCCAGCAGCTTAGCCAGCGGGAGTAACAATGAGCAGTTCTTC CASSLASGSNNEQFF TRBV7-2 TRBD2 TRBJ2-1 NA
TGTGCCAGCAGATTCATGGGACTAGCGGGAAGCACAGATACGCAGTATTTT CASRFMGLAGSTDTQYF TRBV28 TRBD2 TRBJ2-3 NA
TGTGCCAGCAGCCCCCCGGGACAAAGTAATGAAAAACTGTTTTTT CASSPPGQSNEKLFF TRBV4-2 NA TRBJ1-4 NA
TGTGCCAGCAGCCTCAGGGGGCTGAACACTGAAGCTTTCTTT CASSLRGLNTEAFF TRBV2 TRBD1 TRBJ1-1 NA
TGTGCCAGCAGTCCCCAGGGTTATAGCAATCAGCCCCAGCATTTT CASSPQGYSNQPQHF TRBV27 NA TRBJ1-5 NA
TGTGCCAGCAGTGACGGGTTTCTCTCCTACGAGCAGTACTTC CASSDGFLSYEQYF TRBV2 NA TRBJ2-7 NA
TGTGCCAGCAAAGAACGGGCGGGAGCAGGCGAGCAGTACTTC CASKERAGAGEQYF TRBV28 TRBD2 TRBJ2-7 NA
TGTGCCAGCAGCGTCATGGAGGTGAACACTGAAGCTTTCTTT CASSVMEVNTEAFF TRBV9 NA TRBJ1-1 NA
TGTGCCAGCAGCCAAGAGGGGCTAGCGTCCACCGGGGAGCTGTTTTTT CASSQEGLASTGELFF TRBV4-2 NA TRBJ2-2 NA
TGTGCCAGCAGCGGGGCAGGGGAACAGCCCCAGCATTTT CASSGAGEQPQHF TRBV9 NA TRBJ1-5 NA
TGTGCCAGCAGTGATACCAACAGGGGGCTCAGCCTCTACGAGCAGTACTTC CASSDTNRGLSLYEQYF TRBV2 TRBD1 TRBJ2-7 NA
TGCGCCAGCAGCCCTGGACAGGCGGCTAATGAAAAACTGTTTTTT CASSPGQAANEKLFF TRBV10-1 TRBD1 TRBJ1-4 NA
TGTGCCACCAGCAGAGGAAGCGGGACAGGGGTCCCTGAAGCTTTCTTT CATSRGSGTGVPEAFF TRBV15 TRBD1 TRBJ1-1 NA
TGTGCCAGCAGTGACGACAGGGGGCGCAACACCGGGGAGCTGTTTTTT CASSDDRGRNTGELFF TRBV2 TRBD1 TRBJ2-2 NA
TGTGCCAGCTCACCGGGGGGAAAACTGTTTTTT CASSPGGKLFF TRBV18 NA TRBJ1-4 NA
TGCGCCAGCAGCGGGGACTTAAATTCACCCCTCCACTTT CASSGDLNSPLHF TRBV5-1 NA TRBJ1-6 NA
TGTGCCAGCAGCCCCACTAGAGGTAGAAACACTGAAGCTTTCTTT CASSPTRGRNTEAFF TRBV11-2 NA TRBJ1-1 NA
TGCGCCAGCAGCCAAGATATCCGGGACAGGGGTGGTAACACTGAAGCTTTCTTT CASSQDIRDRGGNTEAFF TRBV4-1 TRBD1 TRBJ1-1 NA
TGTGCCAGCAGGCTACAGGGGGCGATAGGAAGTGCTTTCTTT CASRLQGAIGSAFF TRBV6-5 TRBD1 TRBJ1-1 NA
TGCAGCGCCCGTGGACAGACGTGGGATACGCAGTATTTT CSARGQTWDTQYF TRBV29-1 NA TRBJ2-3 NA
TGTGCCAGCAGCCCGCAGGGGGCCCAGTTTATCAATGAGCAGTTCTTC CASSPQGAQFINEQFF TRBV2 TRBD1 TRBJ2-1 NA
TGTGCCAGCAGCTTAGGGACTATCCAGGGGACCGGGGAGCTGTTTTTT CASSLGTIQGTGELFF TRBV5-4 NA TRBJ2-2 NA
TGTGCCAGCAGCAGAGCGGGGACCGACACTGAAGCTTTCTTT CASSRAGTDTEAFF TRBV9 NA TRBJ1-1 NA
TGTGCCAGCAGCTTAGGAGGGTCCTCTGGAAACACCATATATTTT CASSLGGSSGNTIYF TRBV7-8 NA TRBJ1-3 NA
TGTGCCAGCAGCAACGGAAGGGGAACTGGAAACACCATATATTTT CASSNGRGTGNTIYF TRBV5-4 NA TRBJ1-3 few